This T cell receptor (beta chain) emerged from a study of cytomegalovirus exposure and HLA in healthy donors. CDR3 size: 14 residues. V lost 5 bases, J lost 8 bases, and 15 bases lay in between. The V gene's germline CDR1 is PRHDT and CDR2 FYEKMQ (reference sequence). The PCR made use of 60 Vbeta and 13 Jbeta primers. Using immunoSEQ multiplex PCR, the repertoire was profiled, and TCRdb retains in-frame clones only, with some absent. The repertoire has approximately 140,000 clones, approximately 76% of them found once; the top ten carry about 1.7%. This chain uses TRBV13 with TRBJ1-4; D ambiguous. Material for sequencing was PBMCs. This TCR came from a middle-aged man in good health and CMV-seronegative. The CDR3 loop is CASSPPTEEEKLFF. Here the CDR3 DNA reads TGTGCCAGCAGCCCCCCGACCGAGGAGGAAAAACTGTTTTTT. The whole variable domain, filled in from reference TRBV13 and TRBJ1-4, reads AAGVIQSPRHLIKEKRETATLKCYPIPRHDTVYWYQQGPGQDPQFLISFYEKMQSDKGSIPDRFSAQQFSDYHSELNMSSLELGDSALYFCASSPPTEEEKLFFGSGTQLSVL.